Listed here are 21 T cell receptor beta chains from one sample, sequenced in a study of lymphopenia after photon versus proton radiotherapy (dated by TCRdb to about 2019). Library generation was performed with the immunoSEQ multiplex PCR assay. TCRdb took over this immuneACCESS table, retaining in-frame rearrangements with V and J assigned. Such tables are incomplete; in checked studies, under half of the missing clones stem from an unresolved V gene, and the remainder is unexplained. Recorded for this sample are about 39,000 clones; 92% of them occurred a single time. Around 15% of the sample is in the top ten clones. The specimen comprised peripheral blood, sampled from a patient treated with photon-based radiotherapy. All receptors derive from a man aged 55-75 years with cholangiocarcinoma.

CDR3 coding DNA: TGTGCCAGCAGCCCGATCCGGAGGGCCACCGGGGAGCTGTTTTTT. Residues: CASSPIRRATGELFF. The chain is built from TRBV28 and TRBJ2-2; TRBD2 might be the D (6 bases). CDR3 size: 15 residues. The V end was cut by 6 bases, the J end by 4 bases, with 15 bases between. Germline V gene sequence: CDR1 MDHEN, CDR2 SYDVKM.

The chain couples TRBV9 to TRBJ1-3, with unresolved D. This CDR3 spans 13 amino acids. Trimming shortened V by 4 bases and J by 0 bases, and 5 bases separated the two germline ends. Looked up from germline, CDR1 is SGDLS and CDR2 is YYNGEE. CDR3 protein: CASSQSSGNTIYF. In nucleotides, the CDR3 is TGTGCCAGCAGCCAGAGCTCTGGAAACACCATATATTTT. Combining the CDR3 with reference TRBV9 and TRBJ1-3 gives the whole variable domain DSGVTQTPKHLITATGQRVTLRCSPRSGDLSVYWYQQSLDQGLQFLIQYYNGEERAKGNILERFSAQQFPDLHSELNLSSLELGDSALYFCASSQSSGNTIYFGEGSWLTVV.

The rearrangement links TRBV7-2 to TRBJ2-5; D may be TRBD1 or TRBD2 (5 bases each). The CDR3 runs 13 residues. Trimming took off 5 bases at V and 3 bases at J, with 10 bases between the two ends. Germline CDR1 reads SGHTA; CDR2 reads FQGNSA. The CDR3 DNA sequence: TGTGCCAGCAGCCGGGGCACAGAAGAGACCCAGTACTTC. It encodes CASSRGTEETQYF.

V and J are TRBV28 and TRBJ2-7; 7 nucleotides align to TRBD1. CDR1 and CDR2 (germline): MDHEN, SYDVKM. Trimming cost V 6 bases and J 5 bases; bases outside gene matches: 13. The CDR3 sequence is 15 residues long. The CDR3 coding sequence is TGTGCCAGCAGCCCCTCCGACAGGGAAGTCGACGAGCAGTACTTC. Its translation is CASSPSDREVDEQYF.

J is TRBJ1-4 and V is TRBV5-1, with 7 positions matching TRBD1. Germline V CDR1 and CDR2: SGHRS, YFSETQ. The J segment lost 0 bases and the V segment lost 4 bases, leaving 3 bases of the junction unmatched. The length of the CDR3 is 15 residues. For the CDR3, the DNA is TGCGCCAGCAGCCCTCAGGGGGCAACTAATGAAAAACTGTTTTTT. It translates to CASSPQGATNEKLFF.

The CDR3: CASSLEVRTPNTEAFF. In nucleotides, the CDR3 is TGTGCCAGCAGTTTAGAGGTGCGGACACCGAACACTGAAGCTTTCTTT. This sequence joins TRBV28 and TRBJ1-1; TRBD1 might be the D (5 bases). The CDR3 is made up of 16 amino acids. Between the trimmed V and J ends, which lost 2 bases and 1 base, there was a span of 14 bases. Germline V gene lookup returns CDR1 MDHEN and CDR2 SYDVKM.

In regard to this clone: One end of the junction does not line up with germline, which may come from a read error. The chain employs TRBV2 and TRBJ1-5; maybe TRBD1 (5 bases). The CDR3 has 14 residues. The germline V gene encodes CDR1 SNHLY and CDR2 FYNNEI. CDR3 in amino acids: CAGSGASGNQPQHF. CDR3 bases: TGTGCCGGCAGTGGGGCGTCGGGCAATCAGCCCCAGCATTTT.

The V gene is TRBV19, the J gene TRBJ2-6; perhaps TRBD2 as D (5 bases). The ends were cut back, 3 bases at V and 3 bases at J, with 9 bases in the middle. Looked up from germline, CDR1 is LNHDA and CDR2 is SQIVND (reference sequence). This CDR3 region has 15 residues. For the CDR3, the DNA is TGTGCCAGTAGTATTTTGGGGAGTGGGGCCAACGTCCTGACTTTC. It is translated as CASSILGSGANVLTF.

The rearrangement joins TRBV5-1 to TRBJ2-2, with TRBD2 matching 7 bases. J gave up 4 bases and V 6 bases, and 9 bases lay outside the gene matches. The CDR3 loop spans 15 amino acids. Germline values: CDR1 SGHRS, CDR2 YFSETQ. As DNA, the CDR3 is TGCGCCAGCACTTTGGGCGGGAGCGGCACCGGGGAGCTGTTTTTT. This codes for CASTLGGSGTGELFF.

J is TRBJ2-5 and V is TRBV4-2, with 11 positions matching TRBD1. Losses at the gene ends were 3 bases for V and 5 bases for J; bases not matched to a gene: 5. Germline V lookup: CDR1 LGHNA, CDR2 YNFKEQ. The CDR3 length is 15 residues. CDR3 sequence reads: CASSQTGTGGETQYF. The CDR3 nucleotides read TGTGCCAGCAGCCAGACCGGGACAGGGGGGGAGACCCAGTACTTC.

This clone came up once. This chain links TRBV6-4 with TRBJ2-3, with 8 nucleotides matching TRBD1. The CDR3 spans 13 residues. The germline gives CDR1 MRHNA, CDR2 SNTAGT. Trimming cost V 4 bases and J 4 bases; bases outside gene matches: 1. The CDR3 loop is CASSVQGADTQYF. The CDR3 region has the DNA TGTGCCAGCAGTGTACAGGGGGCAGATACGCAGTATTTT.

The chain carries TRBV5-5 and TRBJ2-7; possibly TRBD1 for D (6 bases). The V gene lost 5 bases and the J gene lost 2 bases, with 14 bases spanning the gap. Germline V gives CDR1 SGHKS, CDR2 YYEKEE (reference sequence). The length of the CDR3 is 14 residues. The DNA of the CDR3 is TGTGCCAGCAGTCACGGACAGATACCCTACGAGCAGTACTTC. Amino acid sequence: CASSHGQIPYEQYF.

CDR3 in DNA: TGTGCCAGCAGTTTTGGAGGTCTGCATCAGCCCCAGCATTTT. It specifies CASSFGGLHQPQHF. The V and J genes are TRBV27 and TRBJ1-5; D unresolved. CDR3 size: 14 residues. In germline, CDR1 is MNHEY, CDR2 SMNVEV (reference sequence). V was pared by 3 bases and J by 5 bases, with 11 bases between.

The CDR3 loop reads CASSYPTSGFSEGEQFF. The CDR3 DNA sequence: TGTGCCAGCAGCTACCCGACTAGCGGGTTCTCCGAGGGTGAGCAGTTCTTC. The chain has TRBV13 and TRBJ2-1; 10 bases line up with TRBD2. Germline CDR1 is PRHDT and CDR2 is FYEKMQ (reference sequence). The CDR3 contains 17 residues. V lost 4 bases and J lost 9; bases outside the gene matches: 15.

The V gene is TRBV18, the J gene TRBJ2-5, with D possibly matching TRBD1 (6 bases). The germline V gene encodes CDR1 KGHSH and CDR2 LQKENI. The V end lost 2 bases, the J end lost 5 bases, and 9 bases lay between the germline ends. The CDR3 consists of 13 residues. In nucleotides, the CDR3 is TGTGCCAGCTCACCAACAGGGCAGGAGACCCAGTACTTC. Translating it yields CASSPTGQETQYF.

This chain joins TRBV4-1 and TRBJ2-6; D may be TRBD2 (6 bases). V was shortened by 2 bases and J by 2 bases, with 13 bases between the two germline ends. The CDR3 extends over 17 amino acids. CDR1 and CDR2 from the germline V gene are MGHRA and YSYEKL. CDR3 nucleotides: TGCGCCAGCAGCCAAACGGGACTTATAACTGGGGCCAACGTCCTGACTTTC. Protein: CASSQTGLITGANVLTF.

V is TRBV27 and J is TRBJ2-7; TRBD2 agrees at 7 bases. The CDR3 contains 13 residues. The V gene end was trimmed by 7 bases and the J gene end by 3 bases; junction bases not matched to a gene: 6. Per the germline V gene, CDR1 is MNHEY and CDR2 is SMNVEV (reference sequence). Written as DNA, the CDR3 is TGTGCCAGCAAAACTAGCGCCAACTACGAGCAGTACTTC. Protein product: CASKTSANYEQYF.

The CDR3 sequence is CASSNYPGQTNTEAFF. The CDR3 nucleotides are TGTGCCAGCAGCAATTACCCGGGACAGACGAACACTGAAGCTTTCTTT. The chain recombines TRBV5-4 with TRBJ1-1, with 7 bases matching TRBD1. Germline lookup yields CDR1 SGHNT and CDR2 YYREEE (reference sequence). J was trimmed by 1 base and V by 4 bases; bases with no gene match: 10. This CDR3 has 16 amino acids.

The chain combines TRBV7-9 with TRBJ2-1; the D call may be TRBD1 or TRBD2 (5 bases each). The ends were cut back, 3 bases at V and 5 bases at J, with 8 bases in the middle. Germline loops: CDR1 SEHNR, CDR2 FQNEAQ (reference sequence). There are 13 residues in the CDR3. CDR3 DNA sequence: TGTGCCAGCAGCTTGGGACCAGACAATGAGCAGTTCTTC. Translating gives CASSLGPDNEQFF.

V gene TRBV7-6 combines with J gene TRBJ2-3, with 11 bases fitting TRBD2. This CDR3 has 15 residues. The V gene end was trimmed by 5 bases and the J gene end by 4 bases; junction bases not matched to a gene: 5. Germline-derived CDR1 and CDR2 are SGHVS and FNYEAQ. The CDR3 DNA follows: TGTGCCAGCAGCCGACTAGCGGGATTGGCAGATACGCAGTATTTT. As protein: CASSRLAGLADTQYF.

The chain has TRBV10-3 and TRBJ2-7, with 7 bases lining up with TRBD1. CDR1 is ENHRY and CDR2 is SYGVKD in the germline V gene. Trimming took 4 bases from V and 4 from J; bases not matched to a gene: 7. The CDR3 runs 14 residues. This chain's CDR3 is CAISVTGDTYEQYF. As DNA, the CDR3 is TGTGCCATCAGTGTCACAGGGGATACTTACGAGCAGTACTTC.